Detailed here is one T cell receptor beta chain. The data were produced by immunoSEQ multiplex PCR, yet TCRdb's version contains in-frame clones alone and is incomplete. This table holds about 100,000 clones, over 75% found once. These data originate in a study of OX40 agonist ivuxolimab in advanced cancers. Trimming left V 5 bases short and J 2 bases short, with 16 bases between. Germline values: CDR1 PRHDT, CDR2 FYEKMQ (reference sequence). The CDR3 has 15 residues. The starting material was CD4+ or CD8+ T cells sorted from blood, obtained in a trial of the OX40 agonist ivuxolimab. This receptor was taken from an adult with an advanced solid tumor such as melanoma, head and neck, liver or kidney cancer. The J gene is TRBJ2-7, the V gene TRBV13; tentative D call: TRBD1 (5 bases). Here the CDR3 reads CASSPRQGKPYEQYF. The CDR3 nucleotides read TGTGCCAGCAGCCCCCGTCAGGGTAAACCCTACGAGCAGTACTTC.